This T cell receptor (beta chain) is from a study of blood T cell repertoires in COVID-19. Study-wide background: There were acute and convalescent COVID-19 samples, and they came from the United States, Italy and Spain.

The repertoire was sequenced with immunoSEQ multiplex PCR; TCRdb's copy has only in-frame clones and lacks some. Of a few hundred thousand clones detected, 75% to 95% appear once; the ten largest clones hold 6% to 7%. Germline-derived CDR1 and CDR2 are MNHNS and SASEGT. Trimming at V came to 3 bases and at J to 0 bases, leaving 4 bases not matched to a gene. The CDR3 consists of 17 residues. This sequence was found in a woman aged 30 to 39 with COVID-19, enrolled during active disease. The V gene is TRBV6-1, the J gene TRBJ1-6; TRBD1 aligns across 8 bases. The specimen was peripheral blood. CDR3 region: CASSEYRGTSYNSPLHF. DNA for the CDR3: TGTGCCAGCAGTGAGTACAGGGGGACCTCCTATAATTCACCCCTCCACTTT.